This T cell receptor (beta chain) was obtained from a study of PD-L1 blockade in urothelial cancer. CDR3 length equals 15 residues. Looked up from germline, CDR1 is KGHSH and CDR2 is LQKENI. Trimming removed 0 bases from V and 4 bases from J, with 12 bases in between. TCRdb keeps only in-frame clones here, not all; method: immunoSEQ multiplex PCR. The data show roughly 42,000 clones, about 90% seen once. Time point in this sample: peripheral blood 6 weeks after treatment start. This clone was observed a few times. This clonotype originated in a man aged 70-80 years with urothelial cancer. The chain is built from TRBV18 and TRBJ1-1, with a weak D call TRBD1 (5 bases). This sample comprised PBMCs, obtained around atezolizumab (anti-PD-L1) treatment. CDR3 protein: CASSPPKGGVTEAFF. The CDR3 DNA is TGTGCCAGCTCACCACCGAAGGGAGGGGTCACTGAAGCTTTCTTT.